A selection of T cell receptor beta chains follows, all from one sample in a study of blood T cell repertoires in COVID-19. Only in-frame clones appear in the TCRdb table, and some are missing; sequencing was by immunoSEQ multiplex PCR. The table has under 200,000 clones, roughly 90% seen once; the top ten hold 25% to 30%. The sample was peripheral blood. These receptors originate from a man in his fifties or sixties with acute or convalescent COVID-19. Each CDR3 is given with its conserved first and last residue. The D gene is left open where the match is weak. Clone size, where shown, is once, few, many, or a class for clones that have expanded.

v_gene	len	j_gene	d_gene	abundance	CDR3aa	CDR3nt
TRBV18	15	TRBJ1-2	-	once	CASSPLQESPDGYTF	TGTGCCAGCTCCCCACTACAGGAATCACCCGATGGCTACACCTTC
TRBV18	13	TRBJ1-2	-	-	CASSPSGNYGYTF	TGTGCCAGCTCACCGTCAGGGAACTATGGCTACACCTTC
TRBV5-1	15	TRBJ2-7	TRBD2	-	CASSMSGRGTYEQYF	TGCGCCAGCAGCATGAGCGGGAGAGGGACCTACGAGCAGTACTTC
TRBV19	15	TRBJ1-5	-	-	CASSSFQAHNQPQHF	TGTGCCAGTAGTAGCTTTCAGGCCCACAATCAGCCCCAGCATTTT
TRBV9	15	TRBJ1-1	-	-	CASSVGGLPNTEAFF	TGTGCCAGCAGCGTAGGGGGACTGCCGAACACTGAAGCTTTCTTT
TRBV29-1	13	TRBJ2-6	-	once	CGATDSGANVLTF	TGCGGAGCAACGGACTCTGGGGCCAACGTCCTGACTTTC
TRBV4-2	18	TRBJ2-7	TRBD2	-	CASSQAWTSGLSSYEQYF	TGTGCCAGCAGCCAAGCCTGGACTAGCGGGTTGAGCTCCTACGAGCAGTACTTC
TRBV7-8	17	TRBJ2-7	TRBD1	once	CASSFRDSRLSSYEQYF	TGTGCCAGCAGCTTTCGGGACAGTCGACTATCCTCCTACGAGCAGTACTTC
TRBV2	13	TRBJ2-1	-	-	CASPGQPYNEQFF	TGTGCCAGCCCCGGACAGCCCTACAATGAGCAGTTCTTC
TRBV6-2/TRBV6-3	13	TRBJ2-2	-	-	CASSQDYTGELFF	TGTGCCAGCAGCCAGGACTACACCGGGGAGCTGTTTTTT
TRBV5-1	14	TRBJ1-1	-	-	CASTSGDLNTEAFF	TGCGCCAGCACCTCCGGGGATCTGAACACTGAAGCTTTCTTT
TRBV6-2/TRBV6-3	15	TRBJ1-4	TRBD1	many	CASSYFGTGSEKLFF	TGTGCCAGCAGTTACTTCGGGACAGGCTCTGAAAAACTGTTTTTT
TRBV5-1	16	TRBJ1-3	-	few	CASSLDQGASGNTIYF	TGCGCCAGCAGCTTGGATCAGGGCGCCTCTGGAAACACCATATATTTT
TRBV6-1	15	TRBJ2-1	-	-	CASSEDRSSYNEQFF	TGTGCCAGCAGTGAAGACAGAAGCTCCTACAATGAGCAGTTCTTC
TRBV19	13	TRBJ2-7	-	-	CASRELGEPEQYF	TGTGCCAGTAGAGAACTGGGAGAGCCCGAGCAGTACTTC
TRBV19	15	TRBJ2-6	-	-	CASSITGPGANVLTF	TGTGCCAGTAGTATAACAGGCCCCGGGGCCAACGTCCTGACTTTC
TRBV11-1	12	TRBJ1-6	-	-	CASSSIYSPLHF	TGTGCCAGCAGCAGCATTTATTCACCCCTCCACTTT
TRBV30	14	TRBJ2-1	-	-	CAWVGPGSYNEQFF	TGTGCCTGGGTAGGGCCGGGGTCTTACAATGAGCAGTTCTTC
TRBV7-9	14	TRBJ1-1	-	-	CASRLRAGETEAFF	TGTGCCAGCAGGCTGAGGGCAGGGGAAACTGAAGCTTTCTTT
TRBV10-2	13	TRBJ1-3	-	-	CASSESRGNTIYF	TGCGCCAGCAGTGAGTCGCGTGGAAACACCATATATTTT
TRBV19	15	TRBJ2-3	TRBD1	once	CASSPRQGSTDTQYF	TGTGCCAGTAGTCCCCGACAGGGAAGCACAGATACGCAGTATTTT
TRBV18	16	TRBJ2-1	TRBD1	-	CASSSPWDRGYNEQFF	TGTGCCAGCTCATCTCCCTGGGACAGGGGGTATAACGAGCAGTTCTTC
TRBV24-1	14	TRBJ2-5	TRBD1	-	CATSAATGQGTQYF	TGTGCCACCAGTGCCGCGACAGGACAGGGGACCCAGTACTTC
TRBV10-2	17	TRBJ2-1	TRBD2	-	CASSDLPGLAGENEQFF	TGCGCCAGCAGTGATCTTCCGGGACTAGCGGGGGAAAATGAGCAGTTCTTC
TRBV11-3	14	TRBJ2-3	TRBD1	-	CASSLHRGTDTQYF	TGTGCCAGCAGCTTACACAGGGGGACGGATACGCAGTATTTT
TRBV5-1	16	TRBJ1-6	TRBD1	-	CASSLFGDSDNSPLHF	TGCGCCAGCAGCTTGTTTGGGGACAGCGATAATTCACCCCTCCACTTT
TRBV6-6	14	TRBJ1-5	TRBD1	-	CASSYSTGAQPQHF	TGTGCCAGCAGTTACTCGACAGGGGCACAGCCCCAGCATTTT